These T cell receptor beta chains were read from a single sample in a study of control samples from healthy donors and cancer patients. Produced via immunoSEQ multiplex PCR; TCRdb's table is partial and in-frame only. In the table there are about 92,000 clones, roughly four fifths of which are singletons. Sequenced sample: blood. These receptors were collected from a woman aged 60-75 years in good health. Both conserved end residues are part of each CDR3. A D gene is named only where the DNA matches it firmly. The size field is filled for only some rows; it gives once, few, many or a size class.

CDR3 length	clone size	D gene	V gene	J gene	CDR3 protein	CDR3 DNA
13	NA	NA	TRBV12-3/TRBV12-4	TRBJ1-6	CASTSQTNSPLHF	TGTGCCAGCACATCACAGACGAATTCACCCCTCCACTTT
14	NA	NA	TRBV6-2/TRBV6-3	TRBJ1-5	CASSLGFGGQPQHF	TGTGCCAGCAGCCTAGGTTTCGGGGGTCAGCCCCAGCATTTT
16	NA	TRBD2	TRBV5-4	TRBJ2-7	CASSFRTSGSMNEQYF	TGTGCCAGCAGCTTTCGGACTAGCGGGAGTATGAATGAGCAGTACTTC
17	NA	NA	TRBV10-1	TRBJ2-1	CASSDLYEGPMADEQFF	TGCGCCAGCAGTGACCTTTACGAGGGACCGATGGCGGATGAGCAGTTCTTC
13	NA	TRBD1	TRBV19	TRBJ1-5	CASSGTANQPQHF	TGTGCCAGTAGCGGGACAGCTAATCAGCCCCAGCATTTT
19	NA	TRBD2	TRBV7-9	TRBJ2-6	CASSFGLAGGTSGANVLTF	TGTGCCAGCAGCTTCGGACTAGCGGGGGGTACGTCTGGGGCCAACGTCCTGACTTTC
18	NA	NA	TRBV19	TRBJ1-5	CASSMYGWRADSNQPQHF	TGTGCCAGTAGTATGTACGGCTGGAGGGCGGATAGCAATCAGCCCCAGCATTTT
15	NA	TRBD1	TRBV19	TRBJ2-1	CASSLDRGPHNEQFF	TGTGCCAGTAGCCTAGACAGGGGCCCCCACAATGAGCAGTTCTTC
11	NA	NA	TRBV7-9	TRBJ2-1	CASKAYNEQFF	TGTGCCAGCAAAGCCTACAATGAGCAGTTCTTC
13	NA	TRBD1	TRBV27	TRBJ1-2	CASRGTGGVGYTF	TGTGCCAGCAGGGGGACAGGGGGTGTTGGCTACACCTTC
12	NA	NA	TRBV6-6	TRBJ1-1	CASSTVTAEAFF	TGTGCCAGCAGTACCGTGACAGCTGAAGCTTTCTTT
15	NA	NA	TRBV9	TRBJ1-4	CASSSHSGGNEKLFF	TGTGCCAGCAGCTCCCACTCGGGTGGTAATGAAAAACTGTTTTTT
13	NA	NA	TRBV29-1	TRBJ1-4	CSATISTNEKLFF	TGCAGCGCGACGATCTCAACTAATGAAAAACTGTTTTTT
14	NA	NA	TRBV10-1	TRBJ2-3	CASSRDQASDTQYF	TGCGCCAGCAGTCGGGACCAAGCCTCAGATACGCAGTATTTT
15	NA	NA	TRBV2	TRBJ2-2	CASSASLANTGELFF	TGTGCCAGCAGTGCTTCACTTGCGAACACCGGGGAGCTGTTTTTT
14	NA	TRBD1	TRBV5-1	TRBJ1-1	CASSLGDRLAEAFF	TGCGCCAGCAGCTTGGGGGACAGATTAGCTGAAGCTTTCTTT
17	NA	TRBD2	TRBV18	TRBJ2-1	CASSPPTSGRSGNEQFF	TGTGCCAGCTCACCACCGACTAGCGGGAGGTCGGGCAATGAGCAGTTCTTC
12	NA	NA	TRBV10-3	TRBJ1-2	CAISVEGDGYTF	TGTGCCATCAGTGTTGAGGGAGATGGCTACACCTTC
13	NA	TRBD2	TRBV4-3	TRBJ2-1	CASSQARGLEQFF	TGCGCCAGCAGCCAAGCAAGGGGACTAGAGCAGTTCTTC
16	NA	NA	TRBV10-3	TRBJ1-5	CAISESRVLAGEPQHF	TGTGCCATCAGTGAGTCTCGGGTGTTGGCGGGGGAGCCCCAGCATTTT
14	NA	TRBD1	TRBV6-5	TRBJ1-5	CASSPGQGIQPQHF	TGTGCCAGCAGTCCGGGACAGGGGATTCAGCCCCAGCATTTT
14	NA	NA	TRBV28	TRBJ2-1	CASSGATLVNEQFF	TGTGCCAGCAGCGGTGCGACCCTAGTCAATGAGCAGTTCTTC
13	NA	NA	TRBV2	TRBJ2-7	CASRRDFSYEQYF	TGTGCCAGCAGGCGGGATTTCTCCTACGAGCAGTACTTC
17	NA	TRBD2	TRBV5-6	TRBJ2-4	CASSWDTSGTSENIQYF	TGTGCCAGCAGCTGGGATACTAGCGGGACATCGGAAAACATTCAGTACTTC
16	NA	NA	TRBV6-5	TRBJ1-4	CASSYSPTVRREKLFF	TGTGCCAGCAGTTACTCCCCGACAGTACGGAGGGAAAAACTGTTTTTT
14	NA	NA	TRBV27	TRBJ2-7	CASSFRQSSYEQYF	TGTGCCAGCAGTTTTCGACAGAGCTCCTACGAGCAGTACTTC
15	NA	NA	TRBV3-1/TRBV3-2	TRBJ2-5	CASSQGGRSQETQYF	TGTGCCAGCAGTCAGGGCGGCCGAAGTCAAGAGACCCAGTACTTC
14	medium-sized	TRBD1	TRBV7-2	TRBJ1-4	CASSRDSSNEKLFF	TGTGCCAGCAGCCGGGACAGCTCCAATGAAAAACTGTTTTTT
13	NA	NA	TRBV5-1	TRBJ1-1	CASSLDMNTEAFF	TGCGCCAGCAGCTTGGACATGAACACTGAAGCTTTCTTT
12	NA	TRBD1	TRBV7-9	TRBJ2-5	CASETGRETQYF	TGTGCCAGCGAGACAGGGAGAGAGACCCAGTACTTC
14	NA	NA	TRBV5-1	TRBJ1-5	CASSLWGGNQPQHF	TGCGCCAGCAGCTTGTGGGGGGGTAATCAGCCCCAGCATTTT
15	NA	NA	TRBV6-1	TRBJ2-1	CASSETTLSYNEQFF	TGTGCCAGCAGTGAGACTACCCTCTCCTACAATGAGCAGTTCTTC
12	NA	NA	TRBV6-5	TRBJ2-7	CASSRLAYEQYF	TGTGCCAGCAGCCGACTAGCCTACGAGCAGTACTTC
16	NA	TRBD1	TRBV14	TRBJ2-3	CASNACYRGFTDTQYF	TGTGCCAGCAACGCGTGTTACAGGGGGTTCACAGATACGCAGTATTTT
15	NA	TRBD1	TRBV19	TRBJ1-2	CASSIPGTGALGYTF	TGTGCCAGTAGTATTCCCGGGACAGGAGCTCTAGGCTACACCTTC
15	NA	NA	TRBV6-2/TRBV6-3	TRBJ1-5	CASTPVRGPHQPQHF	TGTGCCAGCACCCCGGTACGGGGACCCCATCAGCCCCAGCATTTT
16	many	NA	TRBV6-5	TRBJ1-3	CASSYGGGGAGNTIYF	TGTGCCAGCAGTTACGGTGGCGGAGGGGCTGGAAACACCATATATTTT
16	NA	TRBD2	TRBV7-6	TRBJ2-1	CASSLAVGGAEGEQFF	TGTGCCAGCAGCTTAGCGGTCGGGGGGGCGGAGGGTGAGCAGTTCTTC
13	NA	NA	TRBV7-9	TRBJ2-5	CASSLGEKETQYF	TGTGCCAGCAGCCTCGGGGAGAAAGAGACCCAGTACTTC
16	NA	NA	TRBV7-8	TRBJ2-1	CASSLALNPSYNEQFF	TGTGCCAGCAGCTTAGCGCTAAATCCCTCCTACAATGAGCAGTTCTTC
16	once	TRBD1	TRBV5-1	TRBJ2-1	CASSGYYGTGDNEQFF	TGCGCCAGCAGCGGCTACTACGGGACAGGGGACAATGAGCAGTTCTTC
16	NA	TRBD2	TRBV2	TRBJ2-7	CASSEARAGGSYEQYF	TGTGCCAGCAGTGAAGCGCGAGCGGGAGGGAGCTACGAGCAGTACTTC
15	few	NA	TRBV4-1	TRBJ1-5	CASSQVFGGRQPQHF	TGCGCCAGCAGCCAAGTGTTCGGGGGGCGGCAGCCCCAGCATTTT
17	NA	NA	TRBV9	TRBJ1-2	CASSVLDVPRRDYGYTF	TGTGCCAGCAGCGTTCTAGATGTACCCCGACGGGACTATGGCTACACCTTC
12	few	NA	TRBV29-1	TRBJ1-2	CSVDGRNYGYTF	TGCAGCGTTGATGGCCGAAACTATGGCTACACCTTC
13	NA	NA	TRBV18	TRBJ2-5	CASSRQTTETQYF	TGTGCCAGCTCACGACAGACAACCGAGACCCAGTACTTC
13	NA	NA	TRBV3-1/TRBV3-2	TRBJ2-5	CASSQGWQETQYF	TGTGCCAGCAGCCAAGGGTGGCAAGAGACCCAGTACTTC
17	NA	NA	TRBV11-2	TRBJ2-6	CASTELGGNSGANVLTF	TGTGCCAGCACCGAATTAGGGGGGAACTCTGGGGCCAACGTCCTGACTTTC
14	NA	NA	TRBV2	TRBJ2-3	CASWRGVSTDTQYF	TGTGCCAGCTGGAGGGGCGTTAGCACAGATACGCAGTATTTT
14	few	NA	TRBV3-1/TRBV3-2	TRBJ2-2	CASSQDWDTGELFF	TGTGCCAGCAGCCAAGATTGGGACACCGGGGAGCTGTTTTTT